This paragraph reports one T cell receptor beta chain. Its antigen is not identified. This sample also contains other DNA sequences that code for the same CDR3. This sample was taken from a study of memory CD4+ T cells and cytomegalovirus serostatus. General study points: The CMV-associated TCR signature appears largely within the CD4+ memory repertoire.

The sort gate was single viable CD3+CD4+CD8-CD45RO+ cells for memory CD4+ T cells. CD4+ T cells were isolated by positive magnetic selection. The CDR3 is 13 amino acids. V dropped 6 bases and J dropped 6; count of bases not matched to a gene: 4. Germline values: CDR1 MNHEY, CDR2 SMNVEV (reference sequence). Methods used by the authors: Out-of-frame sequences were removed, leaving 2,204,828 distinct TCRbeta sequences. Sequencing used immunoSEQ multiplex PCR; TCRdb keeps in-frame clones, though not all of them. V, J and clone size derive from that table, while D and trimming were established from the DNA sequence. The sample has 61,000 or so clones, about 78% seen once.

This chain links TRBV27 with TRBJ1-5; 8 bases map to TRBD1. The source of this sequence is an adult in good health and CMV-seronegative. Some clones in this sample may be carry-over from other donors' samples. Sample: memory CD4+ T cells from blood. The CDR3 is CASSGTGGQPQHF. The DNA for the CDR3 is TGTGCCAGCAGCGGGACAGGAGGTCAGCCCCAGCATTTT.